This T cell receptor beta chain is drawn from a study of Ad26.COV2.S vaccination and SARS-CoV-2 variants. Here immunoSEQ multiplex PCR was the method, and the copy in TCRdb shows in-frame clones only, minus some. The table lists about 680,000 clones, 89% of them singletons. Described treatment: 15 to 20 received Ad26.COV2.S at low or high dose, single or two shots; several received placebo; per-sample allocation not given. Collection of samples fell on day 63 after the first vaccine or placebo injection. Expression of Wuhan-strain SARS-CoV-2 spike came from the Ad26 vector that formed the vaccine. Per germline, CDR1 MNHEY and CDR2 SVGAGI. CDR3 length equals 15 residues. Trimming removed 5 bases at V and 0 bases at J, with 11 bases between.

The sequencing used peripheral blood, collected in a trial of Ad26.COV2.S vaccine versus placebo. This clonotype was sampled from a person aged 18-65 years who received the Ad26.COV2.S COVID-19 vaccine or a placebo. V is TRBV6-5 and J is TRBJ2-1; tentative D call: TRBD2 (6 bases). The CDR3 DNA sequence: TGTGCCAGCAGTAATGCGGGGCTCTCCTACAATGAGCAGTTCTTC. Translating it yields CASSNAGLSYNEQFF.